This TCR beta chain was observed in a study of PD-L1 blockade in urothelial cancer (dated by TCRdb to about 2017). At the level of the whole study: All patients started therapy around 2014 and received atezolizumab 1,200 mg intravenously every 3 weeks. About nine tenths of the roughly 29 patients were identified as males with urothelial cancer of bladder origin, and a prior smoking history was reported by 18 of 29 patients. An ECOG performance status of 0 or 1 was recorded for the patients, and 0 to 3 prior chemotherapy regimens had been received by the patients. Blood samples were analyzed 3 weeks after the start of treatment (second dose) and 6 weeks after the start of treatment. Blood samples gave a median of approximately 150,000 T cells and some 83,000 unique TCRs, with a median clonality of around 0.074. The study was an exploratory multi-omic analysis of somatic, immune and clinical correlates of response to PD-L1 blockade with atezolizumab in urothelial cancer. TCR sequencing covered pretreatment tumor samples and matched, serially collected peripheral blood taken before and after atezolizumab treatment. Durable clinical benefit meant progression-free survival longer than 6 months, and TCR features were also tested against progression-free and overall survival. In the same patients who had TCR sequencing, pretreatment tumors also underwent whole exome sequencing and RNA sequencing. Durable clinical benefit was achieved by nine patients but not by the remaining 20. Approximately 29 patients had pretreatment blood TCR-seq, approximately 24 had at least one posttreatment blood collection, and approximately 24 had tumor TCR-seq.

Results and caveats for the whole study, not just this receptor: Among patients with durable benefit, tumor-associated TCR clones showed greater expansion in peripheral blood 3 weeks after treatment started (n ≈ 24, p = 0.022). Because the sample size was small (n ≈ 27) and many exploratory analyses were performed, the results are intended to be hypothesis-generating. Improved progression-free and overall survival was associated with having pretreatment peripheral blood TCR clonality below the median.

Concerning this clone itself: This receptor's antigen is unknown. No much larger clone exists at a distance of one base, and base qualities are not known.

Synthetic TCR analog templates were spiked into each PCR to estimate absolute template abundance from read counts. The immunoSEQ assay used bias-controlled V and J gene primers to amplify TCRbeta CDR3 regions from genomic DNA. Sequencing of rearranged TCRbeta segments was done at approximately 20X coverage. The original pipeline was this. Sequencing errors were corrected by clustering and CDR3s were annotated against IMGT to assign V, D and J genes. Only productive TCRbeta rearrangements were used in downstream analyses, excluding out-of-frame or stop-codon sequences. To compute clonality, Shannon entropy was normalized by the log of the number of unique productive sequences and then subtracted from one. Clones differing between time points or between blood and tumor were identified using Fisher's exact test with Benjamini-Hochberg correction, with an adjusted p below 0.01 applied as the threshold. Entries here come from immuneACCESS through TCRdb and include only in-frame sequences with V and J called. Some clones fail to appear in such tables; in the studies checked, an unresolved V gene covers under half of the shortfall, and the cause of the remainder is unknown. V and J calls and clone size are copied from that table; D and trimming were computed from the DNA. Across this sample there are some 120,000 clones, with around 85% seen only once. Of the sample, roughly 3.2% falls within the top ten clones.

The meaning of the sample's time point label: pretreatment peripheral blood. A total of 29 patients with locally advanced or metastatic urothelial carcinoma, treated at Memorial Sloan Kettering on a trial protocol, made up the cohort. Peripheral blood mononuclear cells were collected pretreatment and during treatment, with between 1 and 8 total time points per patient. The Qiagen DNeasy Blood extraction kit was used to purify genomic DNA from total PBMCs and tumor samples. PBMCs were collected pretreatment and during treatment, and were isolated and stored as previously described. For CDR1 and CDR2, the germline V gene (reference sequence) lists MNHEY and SMNVEV. V is pruned by 5 bases and J by 4 bases, leaving 10 bases of the junction without a gene match. The CDR3 covers 15 residues, taking in both the cysteine and the phenylalanine. CDR3 DNA is the only sequence kept; it has 45 bases, read in frame from the first base.

In this chain, TRBV27 is recombined with TRBJ1-1, with 7 junctional bases fitting TRBD1. The sequenced sample was PBMCs, obtained around atezolizumab (anti-PD-L1) treatment. The clonotype was recovered from a man between 50 and 59 years old with urothelial cancer. The CDR3 is CASSTRQGMGTEAFF. The base sequence is TGTGCCAGCAGTACCAGACAGGGCATGGGCACTGAAGCTTTCTTT.